This is a list of T cell receptor beta chains from one sample in a study of blood T cell repertoires in COVID-19. Profiling relied on immunoSEQ multiplex PCR, and the TCRdb table lists in-frame clones only, not all of them. The data contain hundreds of thousands of clones, approximately 86% of them singletons. The sample consisted of peripheral blood. Receptor source: a man in his 70s with acute or convalescent COVID-19. CDR3s include the opening cysteine and the closing phenylalanine or tryptophan. A D gene is named only where the DNA matches it firmly. For some rows the clone size is stated as once, few or many, or as a class when expanded; others skip it.

V gene: TRBV28
CDR3 length: 15
clone size: NA
J gene: TRBJ2-7
D gene: TRBD2
CDR3 protein: CASLSLQREKYEQYF
CDR3 DNA: TGTGCCAGCCTCAGTCTCCAGCGGGAGAAGTACGAGCAGTACTTC

V gene: TRBV4-2
CDR3 length: 16
clone size: NA
J gene: TRBJ2-1
D gene: TRBD2
CDR3 protein: CASSPGLAASYNEQFF
CDR3 DNA: TGTGCCAGCAGCCCGGGACTAGCGGCCTCCTACAATGAGCAGTTCTTC

V gene: TRBV19
CDR3 length: 14
clone size: NA
J gene: TRBJ2-4
D gene: TRBD1
CDR3 protein: CASSTRQGSYIQYF
CDR3 DNA: TGTGCCAGTAGTACCCGACAGGGGAGTTACATTCAGTACTTC

V gene: TRBV7-2
CDR3 length: 14
clone size: NA
J gene: TRBJ2-3
D gene: NA
CDR3 protein: CASSLRLHTDTQYF
CDR3 DNA: TGTGCCAGCAGCTTGAGACTGCACACAGATACGCAGTATTTT

V gene: TRBV7-8
CDR3 length: 13
clone size: NA
J gene: TRBJ1-5
D gene: NA
CDR3 protein: CASSIHRDQPQHF
CDR3 DNA: TGTGCCAGCAGCATCCACAGGGATCAGCCCCAGCATTTT

V gene: TRBV4-1
CDR3 length: 13
clone size: NA
J gene: TRBJ2-5
D gene: TRBD2
CDR3 protein: CASSSWGGETQYF
CDR3 DNA: TGCGCCAGCAGCTCATGGGGGGGGGAGACCCAGTACTTC

V gene: TRBV6-1
CDR3 length: 19
clone size: NA
J gene: TRBJ2-3
D gene: TRBD2
CDR3 protein: CASREQGQELAGRWDTQYF
CDR3 DNA: TGTGCCAGCAGAGAACAGGGGCAAGAACTAGCGGGTCGATGGGATACGCAGTATTTT

V gene: TRBV15
CDR3 length: 14
clone size: NA
J gene: TRBJ2-1
D gene: NA
CDR3 protein: CATRNGVSYNEQFF
CDR3 DNA: TGTGCCACCAGGAACGGTGTCTCCTACAATGAGCAGTTCTTC

V gene: TRBV19
CDR3 length: 13
clone size: NA
J gene: TRBJ2-5
D gene: TRBD2
CDR3 protein: CASSGGAQETQYF
CDR3 DNA: TGTGCCAGTAGCGGGGGGGCCCAAGAGACCCAGTACTTC

V gene: TRBV28
CDR3 length: 13
clone size: NA
J gene: TRBJ1-2
D gene: NA
CDR3 protein: CASSLRQDGGYTF
CDR3 DNA: TGTGCCAGCAGTTTGAGACAGGATGGTGGCTACACCTTC

V gene: TRBV12-3/TRBV12-4
CDR3 length: 13
clone size: few
J gene: TRBJ1-2
D gene: NA
CDR3 protein: CASSLWQGYGYTF
CDR3 DNA: TGTGCCAGCAGTTTATGGCAGGGGTATGGCTACACCTTC

V gene: TRBV7-2
CDR3 length: 14
clone size: NA
J gene: TRBJ2-7
D gene: TRBD1
CDR3 protein: CASSPTGQDYEQYF
CDR3 DNA: TGTGCCAGCAGCCCAACAGGACAGGACTACGAGCAGTACTTC

V gene: TRBV5-1
CDR3 length: 15
clone size: few
J gene: TRBJ1-1
D gene: NA
CDR3 protein: CASSAQVGRDTEAFF
CDR3 DNA: TGCGCCAGCAGCGCACAGGTTGGTAGGGACACTGAAGCTTTCTTT

V gene: TRBV28
CDR3 length: 17
clone size: NA
J gene: TRBJ1-1
D gene: NA
CDR3 protein: CASRPGGGREVGTEAFF
CDR3 DNA: TGTGCCAGCAGACCGGGGGGTGGTCGGGAGGTGGGCACTGAAGCTTTCTTT

V gene: TRBV10-3
CDR3 length: 15
clone size: NA
J gene: TRBJ2-1
D gene: TRBD2
CDR3 protein: CAISDSGGGYNEQFF
CDR3 DNA: TGTGCCATCAGTGATTCGGGGGGAGGGTACAATGAGCAGTTCTTC

V gene: TRBV24-1
CDR3 length: 15
clone size: NA
J gene: TRBJ2-1
D gene: TRBD1
CDR3 protein: CATSDRQGAHNEQFF
CDR3 DNA: TGTGCCACCAGTGATCGCCAGGGGGCCCACAATGAGCAGTTCTTC

V gene: TRBV6-5
CDR3 length: 15
clone size: NA
J gene: TRBJ2-1
D gene: TRBD1
CDR3 protein: CASAVWDRTYNEQFF
CDR3 DNA: TGTGCCAGCGCCGTTTGGGACAGGACCTACAATGAGCAGTTCTTC

V gene: TRBV6-6
CDR3 length: 12
clone size: once
J gene: TRBJ1-5
D gene: NA
CDR3 protein: CASSYSGEPQHF
CDR3 DNA: TGTGCCAGCAGTTACTCCGGGGAGCCCCAGCATTTT

V gene: TRBV6-1
CDR3 length: 15
clone size: NA
J gene: TRBJ2-7
D gene: NA
CDR3 protein: CASSEGRGAIYEQYF
CDR3 DNA: TGTGCCAGCAGTGAAGGGAGGGGCGCAATCTACGAGCAGTACTTC

V gene: TRBV7-3
CDR3 length: 11
clone size: NA
J gene: TRBJ1-5
D gene: NA
CDR3 protein: CASSPDQPQHF
CDR3 DNA: TGTGCCAGCAGCCCGGATCAGCCCCAGCATTTT

V gene: TRBV6-5
CDR3 length: 15
clone size: NA
J gene: TRBJ1-3
D gene: TRBD1
CDR3 protein: CASSSGGLVGNTIYF
CDR3 DNA: TGTGCCAGCAGTTCAGGGGGTCTGGTGGGAAACACCATATATTTT

V gene: TRBV3-1/TRBV3-2
CDR3 length: 13
clone size: once
J gene: TRBJ1-2
D gene: NA
CDR3 protein: CASSRLPGGGYTF
CDR3 DNA: TGTGCCAGCAGCCGCCTCCCCGGGGGTGGCTACACCTTC

V gene: TRBV4-2
CDR3 length: 17
clone size: NA
J gene: TRBJ2-1
D gene: TRBD2
CDR3 protein: CASSPRLAGSSYNEQFF
CDR3 DNA: TGTGCCAGCAGTCCTAGACTAGCGGGAAGTTCCTACAATGAGCAGTTCTTC

V gene: TRBV3-1/TRBV3-2
CDR3 length: 13
clone size: NA
J gene: TRBJ1-3
D gene: NA
CDR3 protein: CASSQHSGNTIYF
CDR3 DNA: TGTGCCAGCAGCCAACACTCTGGAAACACCATATATTTT

V gene: TRBV4-1
CDR3 length: 22
clone size: NA
J gene: TRBJ2-5
D gene: TRBD1
CDR3 protein: CASSQASSTGGAFGPNQETQYF
CDR3 DNA: TGCGCCAGCAGCCAAGCAAGTTCCACAGGGGGCGCCTTTGGACCCAACCAAGAGACCCAGTACTTC

V gene: TRBV28
CDR3 length: 15
clone size: NA
J gene: TRBJ1-4
D gene: TRBD1
CDR3 protein: CASGPYRGTNEKLFF
CDR3 DNA: TGTGCCAGCGGACCCTACAGGGGAACTAATGAAAAACTGTTTTTT

V gene: TRBV15
CDR3 length: 15
clone size: NA
J gene: TRBJ2-1
D gene: TRBD1
CDR3 protein: CATSRPDRDLYEQFF
CDR3 DNA: TGTGCCACCAGCAGGCCGGACAGGGATTTATATGAGCAGTTCTTC

V gene: TRBV5-1
CDR3 length: 15
clone size: NA
J gene: TRBJ2-7
D gene: TRBD1
CDR3 protein: CASSPGTGESYEQYF
CDR3 DNA: TGCGCCAGCAGCCCCGGGACAGGAGAATCCTACGAGCAGTACTTC

V gene: TRBV5-4
CDR3 length: 17
clone size: NA
J gene: TRBJ2-3
D gene: TRBD2
CDR3 protein: CASSLGQVTSLTDTQYF
CDR3 DNA: TGTGCCAGCAGCTTGGGCCAGGTGACTAGCCTAACAGATACGCAGTATTTT

V gene: TRBV7-2
CDR3 length: 16
clone size: NA
J gene: TRBJ2-5
D gene: NA
CDR3 protein: CASSLLLRGSRETQYF
CDR3 DNA: TGTGCCAGCAGCTTATTATTACGAGGTAGTAGGGAGACCCAGTACTTC

V gene: TRBV5-8
CDR3 length: 14
clone size: NA
J gene: TRBJ1-4
D gene: TRBD1
CDR3 protein: CASSDGQVNEKLFF
CDR3 DNA: TGTGCCAGCAGCGACGGACAGGTTAATGAAAAACTGTTTTTT

V gene: TRBV6-4
CDR3 length: 15
clone size: NA
J gene: TRBJ1-2
D gene: TRBD1
CDR3 protein: CASSDYAGQSYGYTF
CDR3 DNA: TGTGCCAGCAGTGACTATGCGGGACAGAGCTATGGCTACACCTTC

V gene: TRBV30
CDR3 length: 16
clone size: NA
J gene: TRBJ2-1
D gene: TRBD2
CDR3 protein: CAWSVYKRGGYNEQFF
CDR3 DNA: TGTGCCTGGAGTGTATATAAGCGGGGGGGTTACAATGAGCAGTTCTTC

V gene: TRBV7-8
CDR3 length: 15
clone size: NA
J gene: TRBJ2-2
D gene: TRBD2
CDR3 protein: CASSHGGRPTGELFF
CDR3 DNA: TGTGCCAGCAGCCATGGCGGGAGACCCACCGGGGAGCTGTTTTTT

V gene: TRBV7-9
CDR3 length: 16
clone size: NA
J gene: TRBJ2-7
D gene: NA
CDR3 protein: CASSLSGAGSLAEQYF
CDR3 DNA: TGTGCCAGCAGCTTGAGTGGGGCAGGGTCTTTGGCCGAGCAGTACTTC

V gene: TRBV6-5
CDR3 length: 15
clone size: NA
J gene: TRBJ1-2
D gene: NA
CDR3 protein: CASSRRGFQNYGYTF
CDR3 DNA: TGTGCCAGTTCGAGGAGGGGATTCCAAAACTATGGCTACACCTTC

V gene: TRBV4-3
CDR3 length: 14
clone size: NA
J gene: TRBJ1-6
D gene: NA
CDR3 protein: CASSQDRGRSPLHF
CDR3 DNA: TGCGCCAGCAGCCAAGATCGTGGGCGTTCACCCCTCCACTTT

V gene: TRBV7-9
CDR3 length: 19
clone size: NA
J gene: TRBJ1-6
D gene: NA
CDR3 protein: CASSAQTLTGSSYNSPLHF
CDR3 DNA: TGTGCCAGCAGCGCACAAACTCTAACAGGGAGCTCCTATAATTCACCCCTCCACTTT

V gene: TRBV2
CDR3 length: 11
clone size: few
J gene: TRBJ2-2
D gene: NA
CDR3 protein: CASTAGGELFF
CDR3 DNA: TGTGCCAGCACCGCAGGCGGGGAGCTGTTTTTT

V gene: TRBV6-1
CDR3 length: 15
clone size: NA
J gene: TRBJ1-2
D gene: TRBD1
CDR3 protein: CASSERTGADYGYTF
CDR3 DNA: TGTGCCAGCAGTGAGCGGACAGGGGCAGACTATGGCTACACCTTC